These 24 T cell receptor beta chains came from one sample sequenced in a study of radiation and T cells in renal cell carcinoma. The assay was immunoSEQ multiplex PCR, and TCRdb's table has in-frame clones only and misses some. Here the sample spans tens of thousands of clones, just under 80% being singletons. The time point here: baseline pretreatment blood. Treatment denoted: 15 Gy SBRT to primary tumor, nephrectomy 4 weeks later. Specimen: blood, collected from a patient whose treatment included radiotherapy and nephrectomy. These receptors were obtained from a man in his sixties with renal cell carcinoma.

This chain uses TRBV5-1 with TRBJ2-3; 15 bases are a match to TRBD2. The germline gives CDR1 SGHRS, CDR2 YFSETQ. The V and J ends lost 3 bases and 0 bases, in that order; junction bases with no gene match: 8. The CDR3 has 19 amino acids. Written as DNA, the CDR3 is TGCGCCAGCAGCTACTCGGGACTAGCGGGAGGAGGAAGCACAGATACGCAGTATTTT. It specifies CASSYSGLAGGGSTDTQYF.

This clone occurred once. The rearrangement links TRBV7-2 to TRBJ2-3; a possible D gene is TRBD2 (6 bases). Germline loops: CDR1 SGHTA, CDR2 FQGNSA. The CDR3 runs to 16 residues. Trimming shortened V by 1 base and J by 0 bases, and 11 bases separated the two germline ends. Written as DNA, the CDR3 is TGTGCCAGCAGCTTAGTGCTAGCGCTAAGCACAGATACGCAGTATTTT. Its translation: CASSLVLALSTDTQYF. Full variable domain (remainder filled in from reference TRBV7-2 and TRBJ2-3): GAGVSQSPSNKVTEKGKDVELRCDPISGHTALYWYRQSLGQGLEFLIYFQGNSAPDKSGLPSDRFSAERTGGSVSTLTIQRTQQEDSAVYLCASSLVLALSTDTQYFGPGTRLTVL.

The chain combines TRBV19 with TRBJ2-7; TRBD1 matches at 7 bases. Germline CDR1 is LNHDA and CDR2 is SQIVND (reference sequence). Trimming removed 9 bases from V and 0 bases from J; junction bases left unmatched: 8. There are 14 residues in the CDR3. CDR3 DNA: TGTGCCAGCCAAAGACAGGGAGACTCCTACGAGCAGTACTTC. It translates to CASQRQGDSYEQYF.

CDR3 loop: CASSRKQGYEQYV. DNA of the CDR3: TGTGCCAGCAGTCGGAAACAGGGCTACGAGCAGTACGTC. The rearrangement links TRBV7-9 to TRBJ2-7, with TRBD1 as a possible D gene (6 bases). Looked up from germline, CDR1 is SEHNR and CDR2 is FQNEAQ (reference sequence). With 6 bases removed from V and 3 bases from J, the gap between germline ends came to 12 bases. The CDR3 covers 13 residues.

This chain uses TRBV30 with TRBJ1-6; 7 nucleotides line up with TRBD1. Trimming took 5 bases from V and 6 from J; bases not matched to a gene: 1. Per germline, CDR1 GTSNPN and CDR2 SVGIG (reference sequence). The CDR3 totals 12 residues. This CDR3 is CAWDRVNSPLHF. CDR3 nucleotide sequence: TGTGCCTGGGACAGGGTTAATTCACCCCTCCACTTT.

This chain connects TRBV5-1 to TRBJ2-4, with a weak D call TRBD1 (5 bases). Trimming stripped 4 bases from V and 0 bases from J, with 20 bases between. Germline V lookup: CDR1 SGHRS, CDR2 YFSETQ. The CDR3 is 18 amino acids. The CDR3 sequence is CASSPGSGVQVAKNIQYF. CDR3 nucleotides: TGCGCCAGCAGCCCTGGTTCGGGTGTACAGGTAGCCAAAAACATTCAGTACTTC.

Written as DNA, the CDR3 is TGCGCCAGCAGCAACGGGGACATGGATAATGAAAAACTGTTTTTT. Its protein product is CASSNGDMDNEKLFF. The chain carries TRBV4-3 and TRBJ1-4; a weak D match, TRBD1 (6 bases). With 5 bases removed from V and 4 bases from J, the gap between germline ends came to 14 bases. CDR3 length equals 15 residues. From germline, CDR1 is LGHNA and CDR2 YSLEER.

This clone was seen a few times. In DNA form, the CDR3 reads TGTGCCAGCAGCTACAGAGATGGCTACACCTTC. Its translation is CASSYRDGYTF. The chain joins TRBV4-2 to TRBJ1-2; no firm D call. CDR3 length: 11 residues. CDR1 and CDR2 from the germline V gene are LGHNA and YNFKEQ. Trimming stripped 5 bases from V and 6 bases from J, with 7 bases between.

The rearrangement links TRBV19 to TRBJ2-6; a possible D gene is TRBD1 (5 bases). The CDR3 has 15 residues. Germline values: CDR1 LNHDA, CDR2 SQIVND (reference sequence). The ends were cut back, 6 bases at V and 0 bases at J, with 9 bases in the middle. The CDR3 sequence is CASRPRVSGANVLTF. In nucleotides, the CDR3 is TGTGCCAGTAGGCCCAGGGTCTCTGGGGCCAACGTCCTGACTTTC. Drawing the rest from reference TRBV19 and TRBJ2-6, the complete variable domain is DGGITQSPKYLFRKEGQNVTLSCEQNLNHDAMYWYRQDPGQGLRLIYYSQIVNDFQKGDIAEGYSVSREKKESFPLTVTSAQKNPTAFYLCASRPRVSGANVLTFGAGSRLTVL.

The genes are TRBV2 and TRBJ1-1, with D perhaps matching TRBD1 (6 bases). The CDR3 contains 15 residues. Trimming took 5 bases from V and 6 from J, leaving 19 bases between them. Germline lookup yields CDR1 SNHLY and CDR2 FYNNEI. The CDR3 loop is CASSLHRDPFAEAFF. The DNA of the CDR3 is TGTGCCAGCAGTCTCCACAGGGATCCCTTCGCTGAAGCTTTCTTT.

The chain joins TRBV7-2 to TRBJ2-5; either TRBD1 or TRBD2 may supply D (5 bases each). CDR1 and CDR2 (germline): SGHTA, FQGNSA. The CDR3 length is 14 residues. The V end was cut by 3 bases, the J end by 5 bases, with 13 bases between. The CDR3 DNA follows: TGTGCCAGCAGCTTGCAGGGAGAGGGGGAGACCCAGTACTTC. This sequence encodes CASSLQGEGETQYF.

The V call is TRBV7-2, the J call TRBJ1-6; D is possibly TRBD1 (6 bases). Germline CDR1 reads SGHTA; CDR2 reads FQGNSA. The germline V and J ends were trimmed by 2 bases and 0 bases, with 14 bases remaining between them. This CDR3 spans 18 amino acids. CDR3 protein: CASSLMGGQSSYNSPLHF. The CDR3 region has the DNA TGTGCCAGCAGCTTAATGGGGGGACAAAGCTCCTATAATTCACCCCTCCACTTT.

The chain joins TRBV19 to TRBJ1-2; D perhaps matches TRBD1 (5 bases). Trimming took 6 bases from V and 3 from J, leaving 17 bases between them. The CDR3 sequence is 15 residues long. Germline loops: CDR1 LNHDA, CDR2 SQIVND (reference sequence). The CDR3 DNA sequence: TGTGCCAGTAGCCTCTGGGGGGGTGCGGACTATGGCTACACCTTC. Its protein product is CASSLWGGADYGYTF.

The V call is TRBV29-1, the J call TRBJ2-3, with TRBD1 matching 9 bases. The germline V gene has CDR1 SQVTM and CDR2 ANQGSEA. The V gene end was trimmed by 1 base and the J gene end by 3 bases; junction bases not matched to a gene: 17. CDR3 size: 19 residues. The CDR3: CSVEGAPGQGYGWTDTQYF. In nucleotides, the CDR3 is TGCAGCGTTGAAGGGGCTCCGGGACAGGGCTATGGATGGACAGATACGCAGTATTTT.

The chain couples TRBV30 to TRBJ1-1; unclear D gene. Germline CDR1 GTSNPN, CDR2 SVGIG (reference sequence). V lost 3 bases, J lost 10 bases, and 21 bases lay in between. The length of the CDR3 is 14 residues. Here the CDR3 reads CAWRRAGSGMIAFF. DNA for the CDR3: TGTGCCTGGAGGAGGGCCGGGTCGGGGATGATAGCTTTCTTT.

The chain joins TRBV21-1 to TRBJ2-1; TRBD1 is the table's D call, not checked against the DNA. TRBV21-1 is a pseudogene. The CDR3 has 17 amino acids. The CDR3 DNA follows: TGTGCCAGCAGCAACGGGACAGGGCCGGGATTGTACAATGAGCAGTTCTTC. Protein product: CASSNGTGPGLYNEQFF.

The rearrangement joins TRBV7-9 to TRBJ1-4; 11 bases are shared with TRBD1. Per germline, CDR1 SEHNR and CDR2 FQNEAQ (reference sequence). V shed 6 bases, J shed 7 bases, and the junction held 4 bases outside the gene matches. The CDR3 sequence is 14 residues long. CDR3 nucleotides: TGTGCCAGCAGTCCCGGGACAGGGGGTGAAAAACTGTTTTTT. Residues: CASSPGTGGEKLFF.

V is TRBV7-2 and J is TRBJ2-3; TRBD1 matches at 8 bases. Germline V gene data show CDR1 as SGHTA and CDR2 as FQGNSA. The CDR3 has 14 amino acids. With V trimmed by 2 bases and J by 9 bases, 7 bases remained unmatched. CDR3 sequence reads: CASSLSGGQGTQYF. In nucleotides, the CDR3 is TGTGCCAGCAGCTTATCAGGGGGCCAGGGGACGCAGTATTTT.

The sample holds a few counts of this clone. This chain connects TRBV2 to TRBJ1-4; D is unclear. This CDR3 has 13 residues. Germline CDR1 reads SNHLY; CDR2 reads FYNNEI. Trimming took off 4 bases at V and 8 bases at J, with 11 bases between the two ends. CDR3 in amino acids: CASSGGDPEKLFF. CDR3 sequence (DNA): TGTGCCAGCAGTGGAGGAGACCCCGAAAAACTGTTTTTT.

The V gene is TRBV30, the J gene TRBJ2-2; weak D call: TRBD2 (5 bases). The CDR3 totals 14 residues. Looked up from germline, CDR1 is GTSNPN and CDR2 is SVGIG (reference sequence). The V end lost 1 base, the J end lost 7 bases, and 13 bases lay between the germline ends. CDR3 DNA: TGTGCCTGGAGTGCCTCAGGAGAGGGCGGGGAGCTGTTTTTT. Translation gives CAWSASGEGGELFF.

The sample holds one count of this clone. This chain links TRBV18 with TRBJ1-4; no clear D gene. The CDR3 covers 17 residues. In germline, CDR1 is KGHSH, CDR2 LQKENI. V shed 3 bases and J shed 3 bases, with 17 bases lying between them. CDR3 amino acids: CASSPREGKGSNEKLFF. For the CDR3, the DNA is TGTGCCAGCTCACCCCGGGAAGGAAAAGGGTCTAATGAAAAACTGTTTTTT.

This clone was found a few times. The same CDR3 can be traced to other DNA sequences in this sample. This sequence joins TRBV7-9 and TRBJ2-2; unclear D gene. The CDR3 is made up of 13 amino acids. The V gene lost 2 bases and the J gene lost 4 bases, with 5 bases spanning the gap. Germline V gene data show CDR1 as SEHNR and CDR2 as FQNEAQ (reference sequence). The CDR3 here is CASSLRGTGELFF. The CDR3 coding sequence is TGTGCCAGCAGCTTACGAGGCACCGGGGAGCTGTTTTTT.

The chain is built from TRBV9 and TRBJ2-2, with D tentatively TRBD2 (6 bases). This CDR3 has 15 amino acids. Germline-derived CDR1 and CDR2 are SGDLS and YYNGEE. The V end lost 3 bases, the J end lost 2 bases, and 11 bases lay between the germline ends. Here the CDR3 reads CASSGRTTNTGELFF. The CDR3 coding sequence is TGTGCCAGCAGCGGGCGGACTACCAACACCGGGGAGCTGTTTTTT.

The V gene is TRBV7-2, the J gene TRBJ1-1; 8 nucleotides align to TRBD1. The CDR3 is made up of 15 amino acids. Germline V gene lookup returns CDR1 SGHTA and CDR2 FQGNSA. J gave up 5 bases and V 4 bases, and 9 bases lay outside the gene matches. The CDR3 sequence is CASSSGQGLKTEAFF. The CDR3 nucleotides are TGTGCCAGCAGCTCCGGACAGGGCCTTAAAACTGAAGCTTTCTTT.